The T cell receptor beta chain under discussion was sequenced for a study of shared clonotypes between healthy human individuals. Overall study findings and caveats: Naive CD4 clonotypes were shared across several donors at about 5.2%. Only blood was sampled; tissue repertoires likely differ.

This CDR3 is built from 13 residues. After removal of 8 bases from V and 8 bases from J, the junction contained 9 bases not matched to a gene. Germline V CDR1 and CDR2: LNHDA, SQIVND (reference sequence). Turning to this clone: The antigen remains undetermined.

Naive CD8 cells lacked CD45RO and underwent positive selection for CCR7, leaving out terminally differentiated effector memory CD45RA+ cells. The study enrolled healthy HIV-negative adults without recent acute infections or vaccinations as donors. Clones were sequenced by immunoSEQ multiplex PCR, and TCRdb holds only the in-frame ones, with some missing. Among about 2.1 million clones listed, over 85% were seen once. This clonotype originated in a man in his late teens or twenties in good health. Some clones in this sample may be carry-over from other donors' samples. Sequencing used naive CD8+ T cells from PBMCs. The chain is built from TRBV19 and TRBJ2-3, with TRBD1 matching over 8 bases. In DNA form, the CDR3 reads TGTGCCAGTTCGGACAGGGTGTTAGGTACGCAGTATTTT. Translated, it gives CASSDRVLGTQYF.